One T cell receptor beta chain is described in this entry. Its target is not known. A J-beta primer mix and a sample-barcoded 5' primer were used in a second PCR of about 6 to 12 cycles. One entry per CDR3 protein, called by TCRdb with MiXCR from the 5' RACE reads. The repertoire holds about 640,000 distinct CDR3 sequences, with about 53% as singletons. The data originate from a study of blood T cells in healthy people across ages. General observations from the study: Unsorted PBMC input precluded a conclusive naive versus antigen-experienced comparison.

The CDR3 covers 18 residues. V lost 3 bases, J lost 0 bases, and 10 bases stayed unmatched. The germline V gene encodes CDR1 MNHNS and CDR2 SASEGT. Peripheral blood, about 9.4 milliliters per donor, was collected. This sequence was found in a man aged 55 to 70 in good health. Sequences were obtained from blood. J is TRBJ2-1 and V is TRBV6-1; 8 bases line up with TRBD1. This CDR3 is CASSDQGQGWSSYNEQFF. As DNA, the CDR3 is TGTGCCAGCAGTGACCAAGGACAGGGATGGAGCTCCTACAATGAGCAGTTCTTC.